This T cell receptor beta chain stems from a study of metastatic and nonmetastatic thyroid tumors. No treatment had been given to any patient before thyroid surgery. This clone has just a few counts. Looked up from germline, CDR1 is LGHDT and CDR2 is YNNKEL (reference sequence). The CDR3 has 14 residues. V dropped 4 bases and J dropped 5; count of bases not matched to a gene: 2. TCRdb ran MiXCR on the PCR reads. The sample has some 26,000 clones, about 3.9% seen once. This sequence was found in a male donor with papillary thyroid cancer or a benign thyroid nodule (not recorded which). Some clones in this sample may be carry-over from other donors' samples. The chain links TRBV3-1 to TRBJ2-2, with 9 bases lining up with TRBD1. Sequenced sample: blood. This CDR3 is CASSRGQGTGELFF. Written as DNA, the CDR3 is TGTGCCAGCAGCCGGGGACAGGGAACCGGGGAGCTGTTTTTT.